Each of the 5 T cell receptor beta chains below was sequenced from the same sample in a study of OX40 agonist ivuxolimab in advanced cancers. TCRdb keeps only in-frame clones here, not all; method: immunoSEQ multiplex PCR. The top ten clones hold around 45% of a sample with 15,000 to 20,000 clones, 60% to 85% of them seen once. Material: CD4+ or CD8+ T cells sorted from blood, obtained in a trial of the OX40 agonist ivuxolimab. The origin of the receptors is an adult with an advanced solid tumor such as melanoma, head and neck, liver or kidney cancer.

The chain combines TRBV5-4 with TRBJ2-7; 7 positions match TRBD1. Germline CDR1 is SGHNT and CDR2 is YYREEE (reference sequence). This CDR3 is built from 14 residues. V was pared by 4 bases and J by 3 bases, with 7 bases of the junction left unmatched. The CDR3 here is CASSIRGMDYEQYF. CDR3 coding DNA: TGTGCCAGCAGCATCAGGGGGATGGACTACGAGCAGTACTTC.

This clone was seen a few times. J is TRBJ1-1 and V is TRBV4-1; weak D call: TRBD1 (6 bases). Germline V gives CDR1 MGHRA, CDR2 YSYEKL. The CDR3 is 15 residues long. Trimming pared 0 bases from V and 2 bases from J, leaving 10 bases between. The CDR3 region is CASSQEGGPNTEAFF. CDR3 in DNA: TGCGCCAGCAGCCAAGAGGGGGGCCCTAACACTGAAGCTTTCTTT.

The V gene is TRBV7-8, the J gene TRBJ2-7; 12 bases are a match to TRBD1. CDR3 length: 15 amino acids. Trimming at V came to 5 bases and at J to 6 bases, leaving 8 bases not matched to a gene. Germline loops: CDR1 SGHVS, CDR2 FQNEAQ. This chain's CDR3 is CASSGTGGWGSEQYF. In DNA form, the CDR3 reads TGTGCCAGCAGCGGGACAGGGGGCTGGGGAAGCGAGCAGTACTTC.

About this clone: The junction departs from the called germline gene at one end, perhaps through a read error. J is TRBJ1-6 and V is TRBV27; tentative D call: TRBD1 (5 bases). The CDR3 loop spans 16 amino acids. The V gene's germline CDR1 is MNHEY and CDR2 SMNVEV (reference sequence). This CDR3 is CASSDSGTSDNSPLHF. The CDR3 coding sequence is TGTGCCAGCAGCGATTCCGGGACCTCCGATAATTCACCCCTCCACTTT.

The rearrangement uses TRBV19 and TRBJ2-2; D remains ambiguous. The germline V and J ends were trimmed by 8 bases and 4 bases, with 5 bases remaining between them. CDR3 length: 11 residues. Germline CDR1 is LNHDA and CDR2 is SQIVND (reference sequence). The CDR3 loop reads CASRATGELFF. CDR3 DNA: TGTGCCAGTCGGGCCACCGGGGAGCTGTTTTTT.